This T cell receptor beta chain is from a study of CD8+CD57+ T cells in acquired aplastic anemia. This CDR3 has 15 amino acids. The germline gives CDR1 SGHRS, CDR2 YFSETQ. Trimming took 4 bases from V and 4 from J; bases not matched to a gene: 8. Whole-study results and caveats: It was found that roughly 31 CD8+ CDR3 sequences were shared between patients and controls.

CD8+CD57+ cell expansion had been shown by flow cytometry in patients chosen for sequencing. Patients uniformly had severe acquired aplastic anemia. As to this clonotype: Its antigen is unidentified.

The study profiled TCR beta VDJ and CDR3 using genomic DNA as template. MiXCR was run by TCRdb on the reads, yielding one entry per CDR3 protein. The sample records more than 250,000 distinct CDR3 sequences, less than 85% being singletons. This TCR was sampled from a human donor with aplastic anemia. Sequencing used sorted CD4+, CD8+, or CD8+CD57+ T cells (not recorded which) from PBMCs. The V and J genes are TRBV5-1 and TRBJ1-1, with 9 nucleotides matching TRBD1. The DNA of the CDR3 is TGCGCCAGCAGCATAAACCCGACAGGGGGCACTGAAGCTTTCTTT. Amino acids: CASSINPTGGTEAFF.